These 21 T cell receptor beta chains came from one sample sequenced in a study of blood T cell repertoires in COVID-19. Measured with immunoSEQ multiplex PCR; TCRdb has only the in-frame clones, and not every one. Among about 200,000 clones, 75% to 90% were seen once, and the ten largest hold around 4.5%. The sequenced sample was PBMCs or T cells enriched from blood (not recorded which). The receptors derive from a young woman who had been exposed to COVID-19.

V gene TRBV4-1 combines with J gene TRBJ1-5; possible D gene TRBD1, 6 bases. In germline, CDR1 is MGHRA, CDR2 YSYEKL. Trimming took 0 bases from V and 6 from J, leaving 9 bases between them. CDR3 size: 14 residues. As DNA, the CDR3 is TGCGCCAGCAGCCAAGATCGGGGGGCTCAGCCCCAGCATTTT. Amino acids: CASSQDRGAQPQHF.

This clone was detected only once. The chain employs TRBV27 and TRBJ2-4; possibly TRBD1 for D (5 bases). CDR1 and CDR2 from the germline V gene are MNHEY and SMNVEV (reference sequence). Trimming removed 3 bases at V and 4 bases at J, with 7 bases between. The CDR3 loop spans 13 amino acids. The CDR3 DNA sequence: TGTGCCAGCAGTTTGACAGCGAAAAACATTCAGTACTTC. Its translation is CASSLTAKNIQYF.

The J gene is TRBJ2-6, the V gene TRBV10-3, with D hard to call. The germline CDR1 and CDR2 sequences are ENHRY and SYGVKD. The CDR3 is made up of 15 amino acids. V dropped 5 bases and J dropped 1 base, with 9 bases sitting between them. The CDR3 reads CAISSPGSGANVLTF. The CDR3 DNA follows: TGTGCCATCAGTAGCCCCGGGTCTGGGGCCAACGTCCTGACTTTC.

The chain links TRBV5-1 to TRBJ2-7; 8 bases fit TRBD2. This CDR3 contains 16 residues. J lost 5 bases, V lost 0 bases, and 10 bases had no gene match. From germline, CDR1 is SGHRS and CDR2 YFSETQ. The CDR3 loop reads CASSLGLAGLLDEQYF. In nucleotides, the CDR3 is TGCGCCAGCAGCTTGGGGCTAGCGGGCCTCCTGGACGAGCAGTACTTC.

The chain recombines TRBV11-2 with TRBJ1-2, with D hard to call. Looked up from germline, CDR1 is SGHAT and CDR2 is FQNNGV. The CDR3 runs to 12 residues. Trimming stripped 9 bases from V and 4 bases from J, with 12 bases between. The DNA of the CDR3 is TGTGCCAGTTCCGCAGGCACCTATGGCTACACCTTC. Protein sequence: CASSAGTYGYTF.

This sequence joins TRBV4-2 and TRBJ2-7, with no clear D. This CDR3 is built from 11 residues. V was trimmed by 4 bases and J by 6 bases, leaving 7 bases between them. The germline V gene encodes CDR1 LGHNA and CDR2 YNFKEQ. The CDR3 sequence is CASSRRGEQYF. CDR3 DNA: TGTGCCAGCAGCCGAAGAGGCGAGCAGTACTTC.

V gene TRBV19 combines with J gene TRBJ2-3, with 12 nucleotides matching TRBD2. The CDR3 loop spans 15 amino acids. The germline V gene encodes CDR1 LNHDA and CDR2 SQIVND (reference sequence). Trimming took 5 bases from V and 2 from J; bases not matched to a gene: 2. The DNA of the CDR3 is TGTGCCAGTAGTGGACTAGCGGGGCTCACAGATACGCAGTATTTT. Residues: CASSGLAGLTDTQYF.

The gene calls are TRBV3-1 (or the pseudogene TRBV3-2) and TRBJ1-1; maybe TRBD1 (5 bases). Trimming took 0 bases from V and 10 from J, leaving 9 bases between them. Germline-derived CDR1 and CDR2 are LGHDT and YNNKEL (reference sequence). This CDR3 has 12 residues. This CDR3 is CASSQERGVAFF. In DNA form, the CDR3 reads TGTGCCAGCAGCCAAGAAAGGGGCGTAGCTTTCTTT.

This chain uses TRBV6-5 with TRBJ2-2, with D uncertain. The germline V gene encodes CDR1 MNHEY and CDR2 SVGAGI. V lost 6 bases and J 2 bases, leaving 13 bases between the germline ends. The CDR3 is 15 amino acids. The CDR3 loop is CASSPPLSNTGELFF. In DNA form, the CDR3 reads TGTGCCAGCAGCCCCCCCCTCTCCAACACCGGGGAGCTGTTTTTT.

This clone was recorded only once. The DNA for the CDR3 is TGCGCCAGCAGCTATAGCGGGGGAACGTACGAGCAGTACTTC. Its protein product is CASSYSGGTYEQYF. The chain has TRBV4-1 and TRBJ2-7; the match to TRBD2 covers 9 bases. The germline gives CDR1 MGHRA, CDR2 YSYEKL. This CDR3 comprises 14 residues. Losses at the gene ends were 5 bases for V and 4 bases for J; bases not matched to a gene: 6.

V usage is TRBV27 and J usage is TRBJ2-7, with D possibly matching TRBD2 (7 bases). The CDR3 is made up of 11 amino acids. Germline loops: CDR1 MNHEY, CDR2 SMNVEV (reference sequence). Deletions cut 8 bases from V and 5 bases from J, with 10 bases between. CDR3 nucleotide sequence: TGTGCCAGCCGGGGGGCACACGAGCAGTACTTC. Protein sequence: CASRGAHEQYF.

The chain links TRBV9 to TRBJ1-2; 7 bases are a match to TRBD1. The CDR3 length is 15 residues. Looked up from germline, CDR1 is SGDLS and CDR2 is YYNGEE. With 4 bases clipped from V and 2 bases from J, the junction kept 8 bases outside the gene matches. The CDR3 loop reads CASSSGQTTNYGYTF. The CDR3 DNA follows: TGTGCCAGCAGCTCGGGACAGACTACCAACTATGGCTACACCTTC.

The rearrangement links TRBV5-1 to TRBJ1-4; tentative D call: TRBD1 (6 bases). Germline-derived CDR1 and CDR2 are SGHRS and YFSETQ. The CDR3 covers 14 residues. With 3 bases removed from V and 8 bases from J, the gap between germline ends came to 14 bases. This CDR3 reads CASSSGTTGEKLFF. The CDR3 DNA reads as TGCGCCAGCAGCTCCGGGACAACGGGAGAAAAACTGTTTTTT.

The chain uses TRBV5-1 and TRBJ2-1; perhaps TRBD2 as D (5 bases). This CDR3 has 12 amino acids. The germline gives CDR1 SGHRS, CDR2 YFSETQ. Trimming cost V 3 bases and J 15 bases, with 16 bases left between them. The CDR3 DNA reads as TGCGCCAGCAGCTCCCCTAGCCAACCCCCGTTCTTC. Translation: CASSSPSQPPFF.

V gene TRBV2 combines with J gene TRBJ2-1; maybe TRBD1 (6 bases). There are 14 residues in the CDR3. V was cut by 7 bases and J by 4 bases, with 14 bases left in between. The germline CDR1 and CDR2 sequences are SNHLY and FYNNEI. The DNA for the CDR3 is TGTGCCAGCATTCGAGGGGGATGGTACAATGAGCAGTTCTTC. Translation: CASIRGGWYNEQFF.

The V gene is TRBV24-1, the J gene TRBJ2-2; D might be TRBD1 (6 bases). V gave up 6 bases and J gave up 2 bases, with 12 bases separating them. The germline V gene encodes CDR1 KGHDR and CDR2 SFDVKD. The CDR3 loop spans 15 amino acids. This chain's CDR3 is CATSPRQVNTGELFF. Written as DNA, the CDR3 is TGTGCCACCAGTCCCAGACAGGTCAACACCGGGGAGCTGTTTTTT.

With regard to this clone: One end of the junction does not line up with germline, which may come from a read error. The rearrangement uses TRBV18 and TRBJ2-3; D is uncertain. Per the germline V gene, CDR1 is KGHSH and CDR2 is LQKENI. The CDR3 length is 15 residues. CDR3 residues: CASSTPSATSDTQYF. In DNA form, the CDR3 reads TGTGCCAGCTCAACACCGAGCGCAACGTCGGATACGCAGTATTTT.

This rearrangement joins TRBV10-3 to TRBJ2-7; 10 nucleotides line up with TRBD1. CDR3 size: 16 residues. Trimming removed 10 bases from V and 3 bases from J; junction bases left unmatched: 15. CDR1 and CDR2 (germline): ENHRY, SYGVKD. CDR3 sequence reads: CATRQGAELGGYEQYF. The CDR3 DNA reads TGTGCCACACGACAGGGGGCGGAATTAGGTGGCTACGAGCAGTACTTC.

The V gene is TRBV19, the J gene TRBJ2-3, with D tentatively TRBD1 (6 bases). This CDR3 region has 13 residues. The ends were cut back, 5 bases at V and 3 bases at J, with 9 bases in the middle. Per germline, CDR1 LNHDA and CDR2 SQIVND (reference sequence). The CDR3 region is CASSSDRTDTQYF. The CDR3 region has the DNA TGTGCCAGTAGTTCGGACAGAACAGATACGCAGTATTTT.

This clone was counted between two and nine times. The CDR3, as DNA: TGTGCCAGCAGCCGGGGGGCCCCAGGGTACGATGAGCAGTTCTTC. Translated: CASSRGAPGYDEQFF. V usage is TRBV7-3 and J usage is TRBJ2-1; D is perhaps TRBD2 (7 bases). The CDR3 loop spans 15 amino acids. Deletions cut 5 bases from V and 8 bases from J, with 19 bases between. The germline CDR1 and CDR2 sequences are SGHTA and FQGTGA.

The rearrangement links TRBV5-1 to TRBJ1-3; no definite D call. CDR3 length equals 14 residues. V lost 2 bases to trimming and J lost 0 bases, with 6 bases between them. Germline CDR1 SGHRS, CDR2 YFSETQ. CDR3: CASSLPSSGNTIYF. The CDR3 bases are TGCGCCAGCAGCTTACCCAGCTCTGGAAACACCATATATTTT.